The 27 T cell receptor beta chains presented below share a single source sample, sequenced in a study of blood T cell repertoires in COVID-19. Clones were sequenced by immunoSEQ multiplex PCR, and TCRdb holds only the in-frame ones, with some missing. The sample shows about 180,000 clones, 70% to 90% of them seen only once. The sequenced sample consisted of peripheral blood. Receptor source: a person aged 65-85 years with COVID-19, enrolled during active disease.

Notes on this clone: Other nucleotide sequences from this sample produce the same CDR3. The V gene is TRBV27, the J gene TRBJ1-5, with D unresolved. This CDR3 is built from 12 residues. V shed 6 bases and J shed 0 bases, with 3 bases lying between them. Per germline, CDR1 MNHEY and CDR2 SMNVEV (reference sequence). CDR3 protein: CASSFSNQPQHF. The CDR3, as DNA: TGTGCCAGCAGCTTTAGCAATCAGCCCCAGCATTTT.

The chain combines TRBV19 with TRBJ2-3; 13 positions agree with TRBD2. Germline lookup yields CDR1 LNHDA and CDR2 SQIVND (reference sequence). V dropped 5 bases and J dropped 0; count of bases not matched to a gene: 8. The CDR3 spans 18 residues. In nucleotides, the CDR3 is TGTGCCAGTAGTGGGGGACTAGCGGGGCACCCTAGCACAGATACGCAGTATTTT. Amino acid sequence: CASSGGLAGHPSTDTQYF. The full variable domain, with the rest looked up from reference TRBV19 and TRBJ2-3, is DGGITQSPKYLFRKEGQNVTLSCEQNLNHDAMYWYRQDPGQGLRLIYYSQIVNDFQKGDIAEGYSVSREKKESFPLTVTSAQKNPTAFYLCASSGGLAGHPSTDTQYFGPGTRLTVL.

V usage is TRBV24-1 and J usage is TRBJ2-3, with 15 bases identical to TRBD2. This CDR3 contains 17 residues. Per the germline V gene, CDR1 is KGHDR and CDR2 is SFDVKD. V was pared by 5 bases and J by 3 bases, with 5 bases of the junction left unmatched. CDR3 loop: CATSVGLAGGRTDTQYF. The CDR3 DNA follows: TGTGCCACCAGTGTCGGACTAGCGGGGGGGCGGACAGATACGCAGTATTTT.

CDR3 in amino acids: CASSLGRVGGTEAFF. The CDR3 coding sequence is TGTGCCAGCAGCCTGGGACGGGTGGGGGGCACTGAAGCTTTCTTT. The chain links TRBV6-5 to TRBJ1-1, with D perhaps TRBD1 (5 bases). CDR1 and CDR2 from the germline V gene are MNHEY and SVGAGI. The CDR3 is 15 amino acids. V was shortened by 6 bases and J by 4 bases, with 18 bases between the two germline ends.

The rearrangement joins TRBV29-1 to TRBJ2-3, with D perhaps TRBD1 (6 bases). CDR3 length: 17 residues. Deletions cut 6 bases from V and 1 base from J, with 23 bases between. Germline CDR1 and CDR2: SQVTM and ANQGSEA. The CDR3 coding sequence is TGCAGCGTGGGACATTTTGCGTTATCGGCACGCACAGATACGCAGTATTTT. The encoded protein is CSVGHFALSARTDTQYF.

This clone was found a few times. The chain recombines TRBV3-1 (or the pseudogene TRBV3-2) with TRBJ1-2; 7 positions match TRBD1. CDR3 length: 18 residues. CDR1 is LGHDT and CDR2 is YNNKEL in the germline V gene (reference sequence). The V gene end was trimmed by 4 bases and the J gene end by 0 bases; junction bases not matched to a gene: 14. The CDR3 sequence: CASSPGQWSHLANYGYTF. The CDR3 region has the DNA TGTGCCAGCAGCCCGGGACAGTGGTCACATCTAGCTAACTATGGCTACACCTTC.

This clone was recorded a few times. V is TRBV18 and J is TRBJ1-6, with D perhaps TRBD1 (6 bases). With 3 bases removed from V and 7 bases from J, the gap between germline ends came to 13 bases. Germline CDR1 and CDR2: KGHSH and LQKENI. CDR3 length: 15 residues. The CDR3 spells CASSPNRQGNSPLHF. The CDR3 DNA follows: TGTGCCAGCTCACCGAACAGGCAGGGGAATTCACCCCTCCACTTT.

The chain is built from TRBV5-8 and TRBJ2-1, with 11 bases lining up with TRBD2. After removal of 3 bases from V and 2 bases from J, the junction contained 7 bases not matched to a gene. Germline V gives CDR1 SGHTS, CDR2 YDEGEE. The CDR3 sequence is 17 residues long. The CDR3: CASSSSILAGAYNEQFF. In nucleotides, the CDR3 is TGTGCCAGCAGCTCGTCCATACTAGCGGGAGCCTACAATGAGCAGTTCTTC.

This clone was detected ten times or more. The gene calls are TRBV4-1 and TRBJ1-1; the match to TRBD1 covers 8 bases. This CDR3 is 15 amino acids long. V lost 5 bases, J lost 2 bases, and 7 bases stayed unmatched. The germline gives CDR1 MGHRA, CDR2 YSYEKL. The CDR3 DNA is TGCGCCAGCAGCATCCAGGGGGCCGGTAACACTGAAGCTTTCTTT. It yields the protein CASSIQGAGNTEAFF.

This clone was detected a few times. The chain employs TRBV7-9 and TRBJ2-1; 7 bases agree with TRBD2. Germline CDR1 reads SEHNR; CDR2 reads FQNEAQ (reference sequence). Unmatched junction bases numbered 15, after V lost 8 bases and J lost 2 bases. This CDR3 is 17 amino acids long. CDR3 in amino acids: CASVSEGRGTTYNEQFF. The CDR3 coding sequence is TGTGCCAGCGTGTCAGAGGGGCGTGGGACTACCTACAATGAGCAGTTCTTC.

This rearrangement joins TRBV9 to TRBJ2-2; 9 bases match TRBD2. Germline values: CDR1 SGDLS, CDR2 YYNGEE. The trim removed 4 bases at V and 6 bases at J, leaving 7 bases unmatched. This CDR3 comprises 15 residues. This chain's CDR3 is CASSQASGVSGELFF. The CDR3 DNA is TGTGCCAGCAGCCAAGCTAGCGGGGTATCCGGGGAGCTGTTTTTT.

This clone was seen a single time. The rearrangement links TRBV5-5 to TRBJ2-7; no reliable D call. Trimming left V 1 base short and J 4 bases short, with 15 bases between. The CDR3 contains 15 residues. Germline-derived CDR1 and CDR2 are SGHKS and YYEKEE (reference sequence). This chain's CDR3 is CASSLRITNFYEQYF. The DNA for the CDR3 is TGTGCCAGCAGCTTGCGCATCACTAATTTTTACGAGCAGTACTTC.

The chain has TRBV27 and TRBJ2-3, with 8 positions matching TRBD1. Trimming cost V 6 bases and J 4 bases; bases outside gene matches: 6. The germline V gene encodes CDR1 MNHEY and CDR2 SMNVEV (reference sequence). This CDR3 is built from 14 residues. The CDR3 coding sequence is TGTGCCAGCAGGCCACAGGGGGTTTCAGATACGCAGTATTTT. This translates into CASRPQGVSDTQYF.

J is TRBJ1-5 and V is TRBV6-2 or TRBV6-3, with 12 bases aligning to TRBD1. V dropped 5 bases and J dropped 5; count of bases not matched to a gene: 4. The CDR3 contains 15 residues. CDR1 and CDR2 from the germline V gene are MNHEY and SVGEGT. CDR3 residues: CASSRDRGLYQPQHF. CDR3 DNA sequence: TGTGCCAGCAGTCGGGACAGGGGGCTGTATCAGCCCCAGCATTTT.

The chain joins TRBV7-8 to TRBJ2-7, with 10 bases matching TRBD2. The CDR3 spans 14 residues. The V gene end was trimmed by 1 base and the J gene end by 3 bases; junction bases not matched to a gene: 0. In germline, CDR1 is SGHVS, CDR2 FQNEAQ. The CDR3 protein is CASSLGLAGYEQYF. In DNA form, the CDR3 reads TGTGCCAGCAGCTTAGGACTAGCGGGCTACGAGCAGTACTTC.

The chain is built from TRBV30 and TRBJ2-1; 7 bases line up with TRBD1. Germline loops: CDR1 GTSNPN, CDR2 SVGIG (reference sequence). Unmatched junction bases numbered 0, after V lost 1 base and J lost 6 bases. The CDR3 runs 12 residues. The CDR3 DNA reads as TGTGCCTGGAGTGAGGGGGCCAATGAGCAGTTCTTC. It is translated as CAWSEGANEQFF.

The chain carries TRBV29-1 and TRBJ1-3; perhaps TRBD1 as D (5 bases). The V end lost 4 bases, the J end lost 1 base, and 11 bases lay between the germline ends. CDR1 and CDR2 from the germline V gene are SQVTM and ANQGSEA. This CDR3 is 14 amino acids long. CDR3 protein: CSVATDGSGNTIYF. DNA for the CDR3: TGCAGCGTTGCGACAGATGGGTCTGGAAACACCATATATTTT.

The rearrangement joins TRBV9 to TRBJ2-2; tentatively, D is TRBD1 (6 bases). The length of the CDR3 is 15 residues. CDR1 and CDR2 from the germline V gene are SGDLS and YYNGEE. V was trimmed by 3 bases and J by 4 bases, leaving 13 bases between them. CDR3 sequence: CASSGLLGGTGELFF. CDR3 DNA sequence: TGTGCCAGCAGCGGACTCCTAGGGGGCACCGGGGAGCTGTTTTTT.

The genes are TRBV19 and TRBJ2-7, with 8 bases that match TRBD1. The J segment lost 4 bases and the V segment lost 5 bases, leaving 4 bases of the junction unmatched. Per germline, CDR1 LNHDA and CDR2 SQIVND (reference sequence). The CDR3 is 13 residues long. The CDR3, as DNA: TGTGCCAGTAGTTCCACAGGGGGATACGAGCAGTACTTC. This gives the protein CASSSTGGYEQYF.

The count of this clone is one. Here the CDR3 reads CASSLSGDTEAFF. The CDR3 nucleotides are TGCGCCAGCAGCTTATCGGGTGACACTGAAGCTTTCTTT. The chain joins TRBV5-1 to TRBJ1-1; D remains ambiguous. This CDR3 has 13 amino acids. The V and J ends lost 2 bases and 3 bases respectively, with 8 bases between them. Germline V lookup: CDR1 SGHRS, CDR2 YFSETQ.

The chain has TRBV29-1 and TRBJ2-7; possible D gene TRBD1, 5 bases. The CDR3 covers 12 residues. The V gene's germline CDR1 is SQVTM and CDR2 ANQGSEA. Trimming pared 6 bases from V and 3 bases from J, leaving 12 bases between. Here the CDR3 reads CSVRTTGYEQYF. CDR3 nucleotides: TGCAGCGTCCGCACCACAGGCTACGAGCAGTACTTC.

The chain is built from TRBV30 and TRBJ2-2; D is perhaps TRBD2 (6 bases). The V and J ends lost 2 bases and 4 bases respectively, with 14 bases between them. Germline lookup yields CDR1 GTSNPN and CDR2 SVGIG (reference sequence). The CDR3 is 15 residues long. CDR3 amino acids: CAWSQSGTFTGELFF. CDR3 coding DNA: TGTGCCTGGAGTCAGTCCGGGACTTTCACCGGGGAGCTGTTTTTT. Drawing the rest from reference TRBV30 and TRBJ2-2, the complete variable domain is SQTIHQWPATLVQPVGSPLSLECTVEGTSNPNLYWYRQAAGRGLQLLFYSVGIGQISSEVPQNLSASRPQDRQFILSSKKLLLSDSGFYLCAWSQSGTFTGELFFGEGSRLTVL.

The chain uses TRBV6-5 and TRBJ1-3; D perhaps matches TRBD1 (5 bases). CDR1 and CDR2 (germline): MNHEY, SVGAGI. The length of the CDR3 is 13 residues. V was shortened by 6 bases and J by 6 bases, with 12 bases between the two germline ends. The CDR3 here is CASSREGANTIYF. CDR3 in DNA: TGTGCCAGCAGCAGAGAAGGGGCAAACACCATATATTTT.

This clone has just one count. The V call is TRBV4-1, the J call TRBJ2-2, with 7 bases fitting TRBD1. CDR1 is MGHRA, CDR2 YSYEKL, per germline. The CDR3 sequence is 16 residues long. Trimming removed 4 bases from V and 3 bases from J; junction bases left unmatched: 8. This chain's CDR3 is CASSPSRGFYTGELFF. In nucleotides, the CDR3 is TGCGCCAGCAGCCCGTCCAGGGGGTTCTACACCGGGGAGCTGTTTTTT.

This clone was seen only a few times. The chain links TRBV5-4 to TRBJ2-3, with D possibly TRBD1 on 6 matching bases. Trimming took off 4 bases at V and 6 bases at J, with 15 bases between the two ends. Germline V gene sequence: CDR1 SGHNT, CDR2 YYREEE (reference sequence). This CDR3 is built from 14 residues. CDR3 loop: CASSQRDTGDTQYF. In DNA, the CDR3 is TGTGCCAGCAGCCAAAGGGACACGGGGGATACGCAGTATTTT.

The chain employs TRBV27 and TRBJ1-2; 8 bases match TRBD1. CDR1 and CDR2 from the germline V gene are MNHEY and SMNVEV (reference sequence). Trimming took 3 bases from V and 4 from J; bases not matched to a gene: 7. This CDR3 has 15 residues. The CDR3 DNA reads as TGTGCCAGCAGTTTGAACAGGGGACAGGTCTATGGCTACACCTTC. It specifies CASSLNRGQVYGYTF.

This clone was picked up one time. This chain links TRBV5-1 with TRBJ2-7; weak D call: TRBD1 (6 bases). Germline CDR1 is SGHRS and CDR2 is YFSETQ. This CDR3 region has 13 residues. V shed 4 bases and J shed 2 bases, with 10 bases lying between them. The CDR3 DNA reads TGCGCCAGCAGCACCGGACAGACCTACGAGCAGTACTTC. It codes for CASSTGQTYEQYF.